This T cell receptor (beta chain) was sequenced during a study of molecular identifiers for immune sequencing clone quantification. The CDR3 length is 15 residues. From germline, CDR1 is SGHNT and CDR2 YYREEE (reference sequence). Study-wide results and limits: In naive cells, under 1% of molecules belonged to clones above 20 RNA copies, against over 99% in effector cells.

Naive CD8 sequencing libraries were generated from approximately 20,000 to 1,000,000 sorted cells, with 10%, 30% or 50% RNA as input. A note on this clonotype: Its antigen is unidentified. Germline is not matched at one junction end, which may reflect a read error.

TCRdb fed the PCR reads into MiXCR, producing one record per CDR3 protein. The table lists around 460,000 distinct CDR3 sequences, 20% to 25% of them singletons. Sequenced input: naive CD8+ T cells from blood, with Jurkat cell RNA spiked in. Subset in this sample: FACS-sorted CD8+CD4-CCR7+CD45RA+ naive T cells. This sequence joins TRBV5-4 and TRBJ2-1; D might be TRBD1 (5 bases). This sequence was found in a human donor in good health. Some libraries in this study had Jurkat cell RNA spiked in. The CDR3: CASSLGSAGNELVRF. DNA of the CDR3: TGTGCCAGCAGCTTGGGGTCGGCAGGGAACGAGTTGGTAAGGTTC.